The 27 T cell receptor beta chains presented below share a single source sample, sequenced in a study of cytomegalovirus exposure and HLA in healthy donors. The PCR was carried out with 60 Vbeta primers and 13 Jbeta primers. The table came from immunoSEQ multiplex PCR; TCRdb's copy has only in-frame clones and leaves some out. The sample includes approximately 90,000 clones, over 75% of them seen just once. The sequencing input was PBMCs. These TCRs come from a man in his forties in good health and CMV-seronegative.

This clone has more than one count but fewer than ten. Here the CDR3 reads CASSLRQGLNTEAFF. CDR3 coding DNA: TGTGCCAGCAGCTTACGGCAGGGCCTCAACACTGAAGCTTTCTTT. The chain links TRBV7-8 to TRBJ1-1; TRBD1 might be the D (5 bases). V lost 2 bases to trimming and J lost 2 bases, with 12 bases between them. Looked up from germline, CDR1 is SGHVS and CDR2 is FQNEAQ. The CDR3 sequence is 15 residues long.

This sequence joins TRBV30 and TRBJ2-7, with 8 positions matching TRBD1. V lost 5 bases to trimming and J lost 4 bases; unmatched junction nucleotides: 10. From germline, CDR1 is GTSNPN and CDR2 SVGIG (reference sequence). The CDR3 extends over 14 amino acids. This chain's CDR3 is CAWALGQGSYEQYF. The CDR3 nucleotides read TGTGCCTGGGCCCTTGGACAGGGATCGTACGAGCAGTACTTC.

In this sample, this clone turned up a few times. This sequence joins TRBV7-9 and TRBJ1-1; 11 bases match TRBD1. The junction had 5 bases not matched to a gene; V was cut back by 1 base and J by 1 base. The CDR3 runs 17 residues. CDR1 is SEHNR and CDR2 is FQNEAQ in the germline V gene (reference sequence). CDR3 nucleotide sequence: TGTGCCAGCAGCTTAGGGACAGGGGGCCCACAGAACACTGAAGCTTTCTTT. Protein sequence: CASSLGTGGPQNTEAFF.

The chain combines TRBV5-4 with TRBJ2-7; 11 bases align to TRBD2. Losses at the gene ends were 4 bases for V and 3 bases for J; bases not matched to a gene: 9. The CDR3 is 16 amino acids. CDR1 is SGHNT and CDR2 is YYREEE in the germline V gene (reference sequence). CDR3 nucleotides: TGTGCCAGCAGCCCGAGGACTAGCGGGCTCAACTACGAGCAGTACTTC. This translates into CASSPRTSGLNYEQYF.

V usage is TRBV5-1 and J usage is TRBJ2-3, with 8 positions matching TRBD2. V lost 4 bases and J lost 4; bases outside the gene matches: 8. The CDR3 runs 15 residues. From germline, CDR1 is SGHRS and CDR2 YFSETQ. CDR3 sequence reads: CASSLGTSGADTQYF. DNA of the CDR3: TGCGCCAGCAGCCTGGGCACTAGCGGCGCAGATACGCAGTATTTT. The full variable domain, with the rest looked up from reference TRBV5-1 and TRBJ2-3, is KAGVTQTPRYLIKTRGQQVTLSCSPISGHRSVSWYQQTPGQGLQFLFEYFSETQRNKGNFPGRFSGRQFSNSRSEMNVSTLELGDSALYLCASSLGTSGADTQYFGPGTRLTVL.

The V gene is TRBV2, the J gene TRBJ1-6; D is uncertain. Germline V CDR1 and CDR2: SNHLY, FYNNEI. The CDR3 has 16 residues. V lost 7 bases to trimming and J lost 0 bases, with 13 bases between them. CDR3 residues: CASNLQASSYNSPLHF. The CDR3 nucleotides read TGTGCCAGCAACCTGCAGGCGAGCTCCTATAATTCACCCCTCCACTTT.

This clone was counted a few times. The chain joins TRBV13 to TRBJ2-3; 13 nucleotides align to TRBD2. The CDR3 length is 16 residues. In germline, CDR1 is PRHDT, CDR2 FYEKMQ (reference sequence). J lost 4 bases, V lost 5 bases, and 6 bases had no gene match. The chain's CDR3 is CASSLRLAGGPDTQYF. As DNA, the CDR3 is TGTGCCAGCAGCCTTCGACTAGCGGGAGGCCCAGATACGCAGTATTTT.

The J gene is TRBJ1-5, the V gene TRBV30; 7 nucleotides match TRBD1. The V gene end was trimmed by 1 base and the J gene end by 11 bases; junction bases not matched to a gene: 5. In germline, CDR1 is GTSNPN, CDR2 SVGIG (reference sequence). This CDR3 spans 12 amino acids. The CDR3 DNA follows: TGTGCCTGGAGTGAAACAGGGGAGTCCCAGCATTTT. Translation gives CAWSETGESQHF.

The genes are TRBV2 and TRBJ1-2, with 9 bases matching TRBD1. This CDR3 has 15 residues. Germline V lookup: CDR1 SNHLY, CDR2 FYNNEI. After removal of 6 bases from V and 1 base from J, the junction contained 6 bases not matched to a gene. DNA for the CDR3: TGTGCCAGCAGAGAGACAGGGGGAATTAACTATGGCTACACCTTC. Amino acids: CASRETGGINYGYTF.

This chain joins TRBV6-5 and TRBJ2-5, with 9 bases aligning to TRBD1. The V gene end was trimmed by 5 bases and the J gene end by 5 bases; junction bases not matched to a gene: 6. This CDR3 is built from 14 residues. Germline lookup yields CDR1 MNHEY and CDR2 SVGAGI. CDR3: CASSRDRVRETQYF. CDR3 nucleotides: TGTGCCAGCAGTCGGGACAGGGTACGCGAGACCCAGTACTTC.

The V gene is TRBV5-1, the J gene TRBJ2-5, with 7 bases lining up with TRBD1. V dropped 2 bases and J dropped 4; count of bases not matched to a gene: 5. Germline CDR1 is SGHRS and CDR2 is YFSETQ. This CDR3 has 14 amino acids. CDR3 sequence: CASSLSGQLETQYF. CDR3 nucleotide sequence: TGCGCCAGCAGCTTATCGGGACAGTTAGAGACCCAGTACTTC.

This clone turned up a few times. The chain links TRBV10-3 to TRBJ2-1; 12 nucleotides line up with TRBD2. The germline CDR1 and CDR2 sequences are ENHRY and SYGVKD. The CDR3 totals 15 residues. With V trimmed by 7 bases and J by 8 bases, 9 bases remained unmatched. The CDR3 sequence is CAITHGLAGNDEQFF. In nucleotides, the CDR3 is TGTGCCATCACTCACGGACTAGCGGGAAACGATGAGCAGTTCTTC.

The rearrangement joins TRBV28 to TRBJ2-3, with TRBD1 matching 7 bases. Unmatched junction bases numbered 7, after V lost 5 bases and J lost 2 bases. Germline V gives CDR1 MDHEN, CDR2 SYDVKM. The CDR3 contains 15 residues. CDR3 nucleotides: TGTGCCAGCAGTCCCCGACAGGGACACACAGATACGCAGTATTTT. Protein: CASSPRQGHTDTQYF.

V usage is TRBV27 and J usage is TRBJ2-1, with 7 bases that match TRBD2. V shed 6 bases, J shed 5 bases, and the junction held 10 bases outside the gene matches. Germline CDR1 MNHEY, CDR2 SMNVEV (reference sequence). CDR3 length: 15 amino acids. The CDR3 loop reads CASREGGGGNNEQFF. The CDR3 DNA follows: TGTGCCAGCAGGGAGGGCGGGGGTGGGAACAATGAGCAGTTCTTC.

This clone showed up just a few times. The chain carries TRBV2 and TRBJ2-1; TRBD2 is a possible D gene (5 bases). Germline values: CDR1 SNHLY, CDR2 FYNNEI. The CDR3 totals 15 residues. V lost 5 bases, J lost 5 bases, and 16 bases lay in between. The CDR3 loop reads CASSPFGAANNEQFF. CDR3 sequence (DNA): TGTGCCAGCAGTCCCTTTGGAGCGGCCAACAATGAGCAGTTCTTC. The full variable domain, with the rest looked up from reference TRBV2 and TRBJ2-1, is EPEVTQTPSHQVTQMGQEVILRCVPISNHLYFYWYRQILGQKVEFLVSFYNNEISEKSEIFDDQFSVERPDGSNFTLKIRSTKLEDSAMYFCASSPFGAANNEQFFGPGTRLTVL.

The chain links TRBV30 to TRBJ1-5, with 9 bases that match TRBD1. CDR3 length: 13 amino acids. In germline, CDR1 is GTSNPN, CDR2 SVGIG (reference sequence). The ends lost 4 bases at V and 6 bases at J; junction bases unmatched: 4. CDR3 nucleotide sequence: TGTGCCTGGACGGGACAGGGAGGTCAGCCCCAGCATTTT. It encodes CAWTGQGGQPQHF.

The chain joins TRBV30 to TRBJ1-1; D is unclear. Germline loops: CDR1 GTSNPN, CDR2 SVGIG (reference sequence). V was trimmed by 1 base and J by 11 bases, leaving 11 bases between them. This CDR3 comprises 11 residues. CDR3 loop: CAWSEPVGAFF. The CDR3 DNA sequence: TGTGCCTGGAGTGAACCAGTCGGGGCTTTCTTT.

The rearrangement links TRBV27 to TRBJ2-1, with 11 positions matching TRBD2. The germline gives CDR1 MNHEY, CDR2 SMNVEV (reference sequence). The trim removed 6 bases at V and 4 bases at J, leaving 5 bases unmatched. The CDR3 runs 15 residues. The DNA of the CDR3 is TGTGCCAGCAGCTCCCTAGCGGGGGGATACAATGAGCAGTTCTTC. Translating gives CASSSLAGGYNEQFF.

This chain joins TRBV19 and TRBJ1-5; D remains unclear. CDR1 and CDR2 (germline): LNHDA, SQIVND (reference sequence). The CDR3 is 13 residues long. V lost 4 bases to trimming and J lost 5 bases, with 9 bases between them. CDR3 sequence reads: CASSKQADQPQHF. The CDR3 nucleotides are TGTGCCAGTAGTAAGCAGGCCGATCAGCCCCAGCATTTT. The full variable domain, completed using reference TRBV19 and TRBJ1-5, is DGGITQSPKYLFRKEGQNVTLSCEQNLNHDAMYWYRQDPGQGLRLIYYSQIVNDFQKGDIAEGYSVSREKKESFPLTVTSAQKNPTAFYLCASSKQADQPQHFGDGTRLSIL.

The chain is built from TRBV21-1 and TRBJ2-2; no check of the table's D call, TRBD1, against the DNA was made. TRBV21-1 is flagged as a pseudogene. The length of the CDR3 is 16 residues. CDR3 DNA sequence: TGTGCCAGCAGCAAAGCCCCGGGACAGGTCGGAGGGGAGCTGTTTTTT. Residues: CASSKAPGQVGGELFF.

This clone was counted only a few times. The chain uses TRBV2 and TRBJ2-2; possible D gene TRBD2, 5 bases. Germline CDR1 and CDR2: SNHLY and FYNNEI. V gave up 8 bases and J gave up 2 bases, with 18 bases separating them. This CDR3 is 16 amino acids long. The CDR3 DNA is TGTGCCAGCCGTCTCATCCCGTCGGGAAACACCGGGGAGCTGTTTTTT. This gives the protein CASRLIPSGNTGELFF.

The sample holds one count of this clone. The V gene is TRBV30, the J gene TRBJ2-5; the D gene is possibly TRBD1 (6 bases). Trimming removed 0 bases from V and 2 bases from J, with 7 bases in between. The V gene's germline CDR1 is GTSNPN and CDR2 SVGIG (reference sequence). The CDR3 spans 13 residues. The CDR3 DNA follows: TGTGCCTGGAGTGTACAGGGACAAGAGACCCAGTACTTC. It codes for CAWSVQGQETQYF.

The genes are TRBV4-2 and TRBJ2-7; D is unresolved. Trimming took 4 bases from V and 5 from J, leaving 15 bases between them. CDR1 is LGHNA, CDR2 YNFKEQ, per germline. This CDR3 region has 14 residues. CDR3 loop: CASSPVVLVHEQYF. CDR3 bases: TGTGCCAGCAGCCCCGTAGTGCTAGTCCACGAGCAGTACTTC.

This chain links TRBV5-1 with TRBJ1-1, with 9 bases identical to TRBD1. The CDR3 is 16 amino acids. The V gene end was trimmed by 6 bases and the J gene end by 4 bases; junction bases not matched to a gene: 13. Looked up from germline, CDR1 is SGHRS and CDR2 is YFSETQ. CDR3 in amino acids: CASTGQGPTRSTEAFF. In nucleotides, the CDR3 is TGCGCCAGCACCGGACAGGGGCCGACCCGAAGCACTGAAGCTTTCTTT.

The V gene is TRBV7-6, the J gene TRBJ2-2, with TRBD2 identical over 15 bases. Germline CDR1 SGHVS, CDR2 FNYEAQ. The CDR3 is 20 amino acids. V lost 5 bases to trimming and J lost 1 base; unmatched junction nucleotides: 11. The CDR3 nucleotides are TGTGCCAGCAGCCGCTCTCCGGGACTAGCGGGAGGACAGAACACCGGGGAGCTGTTTTTT. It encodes CASSRSPGLAGGQNTGELFF.

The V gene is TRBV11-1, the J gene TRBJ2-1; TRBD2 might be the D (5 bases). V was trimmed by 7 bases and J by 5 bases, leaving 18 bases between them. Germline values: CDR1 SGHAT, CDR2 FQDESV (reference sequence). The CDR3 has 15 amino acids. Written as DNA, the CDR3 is TGTGCCAGCATTCTCTCCCTAGCAAACGACAATGAGCAGTTCTTC. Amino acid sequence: CASILSLANDNEQFF.

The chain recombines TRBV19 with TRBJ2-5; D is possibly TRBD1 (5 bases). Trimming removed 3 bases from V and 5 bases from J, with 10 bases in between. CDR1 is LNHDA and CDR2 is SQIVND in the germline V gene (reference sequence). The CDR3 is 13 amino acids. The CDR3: CASSIKGRETQYF. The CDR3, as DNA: TGTGCCAGTAGTATTAAGGGGCGGGAGACCCAGTACTTC. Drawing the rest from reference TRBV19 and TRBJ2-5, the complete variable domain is DGGITQSPKYLFRKEGQNVTLSCEQNLNHDAMYWYRQDPGQGLRLIYYSQIVNDFQKGDIAEGYSVSREKKESFPLTVTSAQKNPTAFYLCASSIKGRETQYFGPGTRLLVL.